The entry below gives a single T cell receptor (beta chain) sequence along with its context. Its antigen is not known. This sample is drawn from a study of beta chain features in type 1 diabetes. Findings of the study overall: Cells that show high TCR expression could be over-represented by cDNA sequencing. There was a moderate but significant shortening of TCRB CDR3s in all four CD4+ subsets of Type 1 diabetes patients. VDJ junctions in type 1 diabetes patients carried more deletions and fewer insertions.

Reverse transcription of all isolated RNA meant that expressed TCRB transcripts were sequenced. The repertoire was sequenced with immunoSEQ multiplex PCR; TCRdb's copy has only in-frame clones and lacks some. The table shows more than 250,000 clones, with 20% occurring only once. The germline V gene has CDR1 SGHDN and CDR2 FVKESK. The J segment lost 5 bases and the V segment lost 3 bases, leaving 9 bases of the junction unmatched. The CDR3 is made up of 15 amino acids. This receptor was taken from a woman between 40 and 55 years old with type 1 diabetes. The chain is built from TRBV14 and TRBJ2-5, with 7 bases that match TRBD1. Sequenced: naive CD4+ T cells from blood. The CDR3 DNA follows: TGTGCCAGCAGCCAGCCACAGGGGCCAGGGGAGACCCAGTACTTC. Protein: CASSQPQGPGETQYF.